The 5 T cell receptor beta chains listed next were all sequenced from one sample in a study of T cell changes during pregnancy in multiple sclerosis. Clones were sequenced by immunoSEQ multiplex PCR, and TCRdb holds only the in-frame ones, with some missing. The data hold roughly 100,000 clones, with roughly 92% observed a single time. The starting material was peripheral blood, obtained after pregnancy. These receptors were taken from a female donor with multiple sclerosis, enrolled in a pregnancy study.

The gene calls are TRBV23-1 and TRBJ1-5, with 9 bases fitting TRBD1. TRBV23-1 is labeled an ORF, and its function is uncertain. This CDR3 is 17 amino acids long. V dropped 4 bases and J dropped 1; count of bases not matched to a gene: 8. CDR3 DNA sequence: TGCGCCAGCAGTCGGGACAGGGAGAAGGGAAGCAATCAGCCCCAGCATTTT. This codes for CASSRDREKGSNQPQHF.

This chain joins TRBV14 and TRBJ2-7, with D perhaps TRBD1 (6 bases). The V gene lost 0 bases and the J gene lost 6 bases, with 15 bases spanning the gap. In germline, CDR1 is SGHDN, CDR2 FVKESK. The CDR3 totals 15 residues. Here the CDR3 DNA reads TGTGCCAGCAGCCAAGAAGTAAAGGTAGGGGGCGAGCAGTACTTC. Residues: CASSQEVKVGGEQYF.

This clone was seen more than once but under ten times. In DNA form, the CDR3 reads TGTGCCAGCAGTCTTTGGACAGAGAATCAGCCCCAGCATTTT. This sequence encodes CASSLWTENQPQHF. The chain joins TRBV2 to TRBJ1-5, with TRBD1 as a possible D gene (6 bases). In germline, CDR1 is SNHLY, CDR2 FYNNEI. The CDR3 loop spans 14 amino acids. V was cut by 5 bases and J by 4 bases, with 12 bases left in between.

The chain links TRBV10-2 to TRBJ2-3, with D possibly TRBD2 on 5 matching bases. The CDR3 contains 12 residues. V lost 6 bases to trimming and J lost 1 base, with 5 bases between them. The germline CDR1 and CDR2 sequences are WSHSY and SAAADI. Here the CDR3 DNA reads TGCGCCAGCAGGCGGGGCACAGATACGCAGTATTTT. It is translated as CASRRGTDTQYF.

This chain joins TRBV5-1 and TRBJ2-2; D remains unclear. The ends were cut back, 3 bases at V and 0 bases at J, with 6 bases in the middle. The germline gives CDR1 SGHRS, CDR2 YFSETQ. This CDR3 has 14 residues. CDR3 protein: CASSSTTNTGELFF. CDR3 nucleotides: TGCGCCAGCAGCTCGACAACGAACACCGGGGAGCTGTTTTTT.